This T cell receptor (beta chain) was recovered during a study of long-term antiretroviral therapy in people with HIV. Study-wide findings and caveats: Information on adherence, resistance and therapy changes was unavailable.

Sequencing used immunoSEQ v3.0 at survey level. Some clones are missing from TCRdb's copy, which holds only in-frame ones; the method was immunoSEQ multiplex PCR. The table has approximately 20,000 clones, roughly four fifths seen once. Germline assignment: CDR1 SGHRS and CDR2 YFSETQ. Deletions cut 0 bases from V and 1 base from J, with 12 bases between. The CDR3 contains 16 residues. Worth noting for this clone: The antigen remains undetermined.

The sample in question was unsorted PBMCs, obtained 0.5 years after starting antiretroviral therapy. The rearrangement joins TRBV5-1 to TRBJ2-3; D not resolved. The origin of this receptor is a man younger than 35 with HIV. The CDR3 sequence: CASSLVGSVGTDTQYF. CDR3 sequence (DNA): TGCGCCAGCAGCTTGGTAGGCTCTGTAGGCACAGATACGCAGTATTTT. Combining the CDR3 with reference TRBV5-1 and TRBJ2-3 gives the whole variable domain KAGVTQTPRYLIKTRGQQVTLSCSPISGHRSVSWYQQTPGQGLQFLFEYFSETQRNKGNFPGRFSGRQFSNSRSEMNVSTLELGDSALYLCASSLVGSVGTDTQYFGPGTRLTVL.